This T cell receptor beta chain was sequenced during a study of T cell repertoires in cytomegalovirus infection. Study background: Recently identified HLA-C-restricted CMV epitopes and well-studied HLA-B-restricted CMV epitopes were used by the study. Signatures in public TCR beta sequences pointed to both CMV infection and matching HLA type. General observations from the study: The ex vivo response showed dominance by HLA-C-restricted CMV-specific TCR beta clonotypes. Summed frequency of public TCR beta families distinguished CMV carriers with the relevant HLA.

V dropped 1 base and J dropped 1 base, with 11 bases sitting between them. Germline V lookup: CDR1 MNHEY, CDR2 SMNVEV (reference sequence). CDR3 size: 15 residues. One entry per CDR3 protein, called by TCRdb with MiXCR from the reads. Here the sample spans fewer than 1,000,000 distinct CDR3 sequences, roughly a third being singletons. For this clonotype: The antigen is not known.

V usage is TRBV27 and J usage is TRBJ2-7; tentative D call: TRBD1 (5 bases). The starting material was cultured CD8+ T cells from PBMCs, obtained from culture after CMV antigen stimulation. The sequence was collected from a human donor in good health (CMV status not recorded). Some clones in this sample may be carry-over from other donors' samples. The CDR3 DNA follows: TGTGCCAGCAGTTTATGGGCAGGGAAGTCCTACGAGCAGTACTTC. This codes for CASSLWAGKSYEQYF.